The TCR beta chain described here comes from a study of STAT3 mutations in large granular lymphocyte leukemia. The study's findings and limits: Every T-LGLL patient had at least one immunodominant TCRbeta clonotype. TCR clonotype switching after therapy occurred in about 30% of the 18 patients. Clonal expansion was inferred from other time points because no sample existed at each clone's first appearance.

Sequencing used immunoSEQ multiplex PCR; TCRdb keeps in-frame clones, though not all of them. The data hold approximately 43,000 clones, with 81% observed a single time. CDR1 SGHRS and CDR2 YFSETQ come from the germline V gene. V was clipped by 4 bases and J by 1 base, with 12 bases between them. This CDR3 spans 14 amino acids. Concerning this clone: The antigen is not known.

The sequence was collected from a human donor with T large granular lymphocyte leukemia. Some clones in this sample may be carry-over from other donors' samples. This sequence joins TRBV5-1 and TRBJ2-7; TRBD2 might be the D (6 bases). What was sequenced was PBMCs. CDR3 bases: TGCGCCAGCAGCCTGGCGGGGCAGTCCTACGAGCAGTACTTC. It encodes CASSLAGQSYEQYF.